This record looks at one TCR beta chain sequence and its context. The antigen is undetermined. The sample originates from a study of shared clonotypes between healthy human individuals. Study details: For every donor, three CD4 naive, three CD4 memory, two CD8 naive and one CD8 memory plates were used.

Methods used by the authors: ImmunoSEQ junction-only sequences lacked quality scores, so their filtering differed. Clones were read by immunoSEQ multiplex PCR, and TCRdb kept only the in-frame ones, dropping some. The V and J calls and the clone size are those of that table, but D and trimming were determined from the DNA. The table shows roughly 2.6 million clones, with 90% to 95% occurring only once. Study-level points and caveats: Sharing of clonotypes among donors was expected to vary with sequencing depth.

Sample: naive CD4+ T cells sorted from blood. Subset of the sample: CD45RA+ positively selected. The sequence came from a man between 18 and 29 years old in good health.

The CDR3, as DNA: TGTGCCAGCAGGGCTGACAGGGGGCTCCTGGTAGAGCAGTACTTC. Translating gives CASRADRGLLVEQYF. The chain links TRBV6-5 to TRBJ2-7, with 10 bases lining up with TRBD1. V was pared by 6 bases and J by 7 bases, with 12 bases of the junction left unmatched. CDR1 is MNHEY, CDR2 SVGAGI, per germline. The CDR3 totals 15 residues.